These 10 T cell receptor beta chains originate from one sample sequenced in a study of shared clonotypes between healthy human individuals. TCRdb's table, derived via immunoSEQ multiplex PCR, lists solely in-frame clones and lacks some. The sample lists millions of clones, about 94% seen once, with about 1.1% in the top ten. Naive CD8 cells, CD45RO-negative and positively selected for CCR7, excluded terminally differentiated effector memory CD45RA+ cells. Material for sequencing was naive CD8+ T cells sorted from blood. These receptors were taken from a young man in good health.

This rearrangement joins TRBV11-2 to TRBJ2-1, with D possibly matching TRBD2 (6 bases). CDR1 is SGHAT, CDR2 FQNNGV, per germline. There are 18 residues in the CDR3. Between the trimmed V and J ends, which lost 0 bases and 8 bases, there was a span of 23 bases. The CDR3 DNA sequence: TGTGCCAGCAGCTTAGATTGGGGAGGAACTGGCGTGTCAGATGAGCAGTTCTTC. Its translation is CASSLDWGGTGVSDEQFF. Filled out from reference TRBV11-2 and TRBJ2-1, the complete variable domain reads EAGVAQSPRYKIIEKRQSVAFWCNPISGHATLYWYQQILGQGPKLLIQFQNNGVVDDSQLPKDRFSAERLKGVDSTLKIQPAKLEDSAVYLCASSLDWGGTGVSDEQFFGPGTRLTVL.

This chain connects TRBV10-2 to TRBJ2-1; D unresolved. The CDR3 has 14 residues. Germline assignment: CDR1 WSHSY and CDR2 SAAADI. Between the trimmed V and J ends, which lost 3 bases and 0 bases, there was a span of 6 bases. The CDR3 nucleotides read TGCGCCAGCAGTGAATGGAGCTCCTACAATGAGCAGTTCTTC. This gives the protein CASSEWSSYNEQFF.

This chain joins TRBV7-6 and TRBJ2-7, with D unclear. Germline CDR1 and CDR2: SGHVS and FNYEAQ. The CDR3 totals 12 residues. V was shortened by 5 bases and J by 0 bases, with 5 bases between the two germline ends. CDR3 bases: TGTGCCAGCAGCCTTTACTCCTACGAGCAGTACTTC. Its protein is CASSLYSYEQYF. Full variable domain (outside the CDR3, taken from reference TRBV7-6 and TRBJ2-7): GAGVSQSPRYKVTKRGQDVALRCDPISGHVSLYWYRQALGQGPEFLTYFNYEAQQDKSGLPNDRFSAERPEGSISTLTIQRTEQRDSAMYRCASSLYSYEQYFGPGTRLTVT.

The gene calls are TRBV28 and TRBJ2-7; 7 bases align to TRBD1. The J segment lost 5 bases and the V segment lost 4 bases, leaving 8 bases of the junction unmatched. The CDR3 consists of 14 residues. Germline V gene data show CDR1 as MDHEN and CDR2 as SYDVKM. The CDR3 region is CASSSLGQDHEQYF. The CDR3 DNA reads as TGTGCCAGCAGTTCCCTAGGACAGGACCACGAGCAGTACTTC. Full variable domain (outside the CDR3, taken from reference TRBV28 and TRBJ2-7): DVKVTQSSRYLVKRTGEKVFLECVQDMDHENMFWYRQDPGLGLRLIYFSYDVKMKEKGDIPEGYSVSREKKERFSLILESASTNQTSMYLCASSSLGQDHEQYFGPGTRLTVT.

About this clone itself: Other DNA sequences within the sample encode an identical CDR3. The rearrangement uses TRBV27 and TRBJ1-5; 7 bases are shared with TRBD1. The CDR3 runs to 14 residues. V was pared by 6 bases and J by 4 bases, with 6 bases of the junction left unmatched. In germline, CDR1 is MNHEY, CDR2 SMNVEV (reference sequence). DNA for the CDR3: TGTGCCAGCAGACCCGGGACAGTTAATCAGCCCCAGCATTTT. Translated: CASRPGTVNQPQHF.

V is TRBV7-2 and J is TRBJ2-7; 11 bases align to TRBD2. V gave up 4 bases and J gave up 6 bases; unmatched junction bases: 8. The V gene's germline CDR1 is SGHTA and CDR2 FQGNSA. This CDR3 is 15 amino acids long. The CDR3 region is CASSSYPGLAGEQYF. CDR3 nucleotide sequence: TGTGCCAGCAGCTCCTACCCCGGACTAGCGGGCGAGCAGTACTTC.

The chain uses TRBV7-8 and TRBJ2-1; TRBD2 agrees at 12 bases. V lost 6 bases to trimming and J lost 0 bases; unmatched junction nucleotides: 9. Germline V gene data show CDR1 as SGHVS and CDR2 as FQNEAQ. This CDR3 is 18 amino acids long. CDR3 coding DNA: TGTGCCAGCAGTGGCGGACTAGCGGGGTCGAGCTCCTACAATGAGCAGTTCTTC. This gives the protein CASSGGLAGSSSYNEQFF.

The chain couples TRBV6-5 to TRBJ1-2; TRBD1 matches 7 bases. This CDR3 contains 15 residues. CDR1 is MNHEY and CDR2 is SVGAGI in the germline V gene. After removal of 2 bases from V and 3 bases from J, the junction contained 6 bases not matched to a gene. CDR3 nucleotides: TGTGCCAGCAGTTACAGACAGGGAAGTCACTATGGCTACACCTTC. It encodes CASSYRQGSHYGYTF.

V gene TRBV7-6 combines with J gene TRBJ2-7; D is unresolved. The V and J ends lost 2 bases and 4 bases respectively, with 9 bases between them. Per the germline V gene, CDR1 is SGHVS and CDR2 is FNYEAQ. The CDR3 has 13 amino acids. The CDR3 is CASSLNNRYEQYF. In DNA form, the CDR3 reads TGTGCCAGCAGCTTAAATAACCGATACGAGCAGTACTTC.

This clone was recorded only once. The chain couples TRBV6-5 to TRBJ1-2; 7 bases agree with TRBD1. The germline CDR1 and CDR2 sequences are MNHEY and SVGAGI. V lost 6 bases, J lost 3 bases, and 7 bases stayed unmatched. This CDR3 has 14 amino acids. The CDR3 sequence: CASRNWQGDYGYTF. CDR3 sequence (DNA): TGTGCCAGCAGAAATTGGCAGGGGGACTATGGCTACACCTTC.